The 13 T cell receptor beta chains below come from one sample, sequenced in a study of T cell responses to AZD1222 COVID-19 vaccine. Sequencing used immunoSEQ multiplex PCR; TCRdb keeps in-frame clones, though not all of them. This table holds roughly 140,000 clones, approximately 90% found once. The sequences come from peripheral blood, collected on day 0 of AZD1222 vaccination. These receptors originate from an adult in good health.

This clone was observed a few times. The V gene is TRBV7-3, the J gene TRBJ1-1; possibly TRBD1 for D (5 bases). Germline assignment: CDR1 SGHTA and CDR2 FQGTGA. This CDR3 has 13 amino acids. Between the trimmed V and J ends, which lost 5 bases and 4 bases, there was a span of 11 bases. In nucleotides, the CDR3 is TGTGCCAGCAGCCCTAATAGGGGCACTGAAGCTTTCTTT. It translates to CASSPNRGTEAFF.

The chain combines TRBV7-3 with TRBJ2-3; the D is unclear. The ends were cut back, 4 bases at V and 2 bases at J, with 4 bases in the middle. CDR1 is SGHTA, CDR2 FQGTGA, per germline. The CDR3 is 12 amino acids. CDR3 in amino acids: CASSSITDTQYF. DNA for the CDR3: TGTGCCAGCAGCTCAATCACAGATACGCAGTATTTT.

The V call is TRBV3-1 (or the pseudogene TRBV3-2), the J call TRBJ1-3; no reliable D call. Germline CDR1 reads LGHDT; CDR2 reads YNNKEL (reference sequence). The CDR3 runs 13 residues. Deletions cut 2 bases from V and 1 base from J, with 3 bases between. The CDR3 region is CASSQRSGNTIYF. As DNA, the CDR3 is TGTGCCAGCAGCCAACGGTCTGGAAACACCATATATTTT.

V and J are TRBV6-5 and TRBJ1-6, with D perhaps TRBD1 (5 bases). The CDR3 consists of 15 residues. The germline V gene has CDR1 MNHEY and CDR2 SVGAGI. V was cut by 6 bases and J by 5 bases, with 14 bases left in between. CDR3 nucleotides: TGTGCCAGCAGACAAACCGGGACGGATAATTCACCCCTCCACTTT. Translating it yields CASRQTGTDNSPLHF.

The V gene is TRBV19, the J gene TRBJ1-6; TRBD1 might be the D (5 bases). The germline V and J ends were trimmed by 4 bases and 8 bases, with 15 bases remaining between them. The CDR3 has 15 amino acids. In germline, CDR1 is LNHDA, CDR2 SQIVND (reference sequence). CDR3 nucleotide sequence: TGTGCCAGTAGTACAAGGGAGACAGATTATTCACCCCTCCACTTT. Amino acids: CASSTRETDYSPLHF.

The V call is TRBV3-1 (or the pseudogene TRBV3-2), the J call TRBJ2-7; 7 positions match TRBD1. Germline V gene lookup returns CDR1 LGHDT and CDR2 YNNKEL (reference sequence). Germline trimming cut 2 bases from V and 7 bases from J; bases unmatched to any gene: 8. CDR3 length: 14 residues. Here the CDR3 reads CASSQSDRAGEQYF. The CDR3 region has the DNA TGTGCCAGCAGCCAATCCGACAGGGCGGGTGAGCAGTACTTC.

J is TRBJ2-7 and V is TRBV25-1; D assignment may be TRBD1 or TRBD2 (5 bases each). The CDR3 has 16 amino acids. CDR1 and CDR2 from the germline V gene are MGHDK and SYGVNS. V lost 3 bases and J 0 bases, leaving 15 bases between the germline ends. The CDR3 here is CASSDKGTGVSYEQYF. The CDR3 DNA is TGTGCCAGCAGTGATAAAGGGACGGGCGTCTCCTACGAGCAGTACTTC.

The chain uses TRBV12-3 or TRBV12-4 and TRBJ2-7, with D tentatively TRBD1 or TRBD2 (5 bases each). This CDR3 has 11 amino acids. Trimming stripped 3 bases from V and 6 bases from J, with 6 bases between. CDR3 region: CASSFGGEQYF. The CDR3, as DNA: TGTGCCAGCAGTTTTGGGGGCGAGCAGTACTTC.

This sequence joins TRBV6-5 and TRBJ1-2; 8 bases are shared with TRBD1. In germline, CDR1 is MNHEY, CDR2 SVGAGI. V lost 5 bases and J lost 8; bases outside the gene matches: 13. CDR3 size: 15 residues. The CDR3 nucleotides are TGTGCCAGCAGTCTCACAAATCAGGGGGCTGGGGGCTACACCTTC. Protein product: CASSLTNQGAGGYTF.

The J gene is TRBJ2-3, the V gene TRBV5-8; 13 nucleotides line up with TRBD2. CDR1 SGHTS and CDR2 YDEGEE come from the germline V gene. The V segment lost 0 bases and the J segment 10 bases; nucleotides outside the gene matches: 11. This CDR3 is 17 amino acids long. CDR3 nucleotide sequence: TGTGCCAGCAGCTTGGCCGGGGGACTAGCGGGACCTCTACCGCAGTATTTT. It specifies CASSLAGGLAGPLPQYF.

V gene TRBV21-1 combines with J gene TRBJ1-4. TRBV21-1 is recorded as a pseudogene. CDR3 length: 11 residues. CDR3 sequence (DNA): TGTGCCAGCAGCAAAGTGAAGTCGGTCGGTTTT. Protein: CASSKVKSVGF.

This rearrangement joins TRBV2 to TRBJ1-2; D is possibly TRBD1 (5 bases). This CDR3 has 17 residues. Trimming left V 3 bases short and J 8 bases short, with 25 bases between. Germline loops: CDR1 SNHLY, CDR2 FYNNEI. The CDR3 nucleotides are TGTGCCAGCAGTGAGGGGAATATTAACTATCGGGACTGGGGCTACACCTTC. Translated, it gives CASSEGNINYRDWGYTF.

This clone appeared once. The chain carries TRBV5-5 and TRBJ1-2; TRBD1 is a possible D gene (6 bases). CDR1 SGHKS and CDR2 YYEKEE come from the germline V gene (reference sequence). The CDR3 runs 14 residues. Trimming pared 4 bases from V and 4 bases from J, leaving 14 bases between. CDR3: CASSPQGIGYGYTF. The CDR3 nucleotides read TGTGCCAGCAGCCCACAGGGAATTGGCTATGGCTACACCTTC.